This T cell receptor beta chain was identified in a study of identical twins (dated by TCRdb to 2016 to 2017). Broadly, across the study: The study deep-sequenced TCR alpha and beta repertoires from monozygotic twins, unrelated adults of various ages and cord blood to test whether fetal clonotypes persist. To rule out contamination, replicate twin experiments were performed at different times with different library preparation protocols. The paper as a whole reports these results and caveats: Compared with coincidental sharing between unrelated individuals, out-of-frame TCR alpha sequences shared between twins had an excess of sequences with low generation probability. The excess sharing between twins in beta out-of-frame sequences was weaker because fewer shared sequences reduced the signal-to-noise ratio. Invariant T cells such as MAIT and iNKT could partly confound zero-insertion analyses, although diverse VJ usage argued against such confounding for most clonotypes. Because the same donors could not be followed over many years, the conclusions relied on cross-sectional statistical analysis. In monozygotic twins, recombination models systematically underestimated out-of-frame TCR alpha sharing, but the models matched the sharing seen between unrelated individuals. Fewer insertions were carried by abundant cord blood beta clonotypes; a weaker similar trend was observed in young adult naive repertoires, while no such trend was observed in memory repertoires.

V gives up 6 bases and J gives up 1 base, and the segment between their germline ends measures 10 bases. The CDR3 contains 14 residues, cysteine and phenylalanine counted. Only the CDR3 portion is preserved as DNA: 42 bases, with reading frame beginning at the first base. Receptors were amplified or captured by 5' RACE. The sequencing machine was an Illumina HiSeq 2000. A universal primer binding site was introduced by template switching, and a unique molecular identifier was present in the final cDNA, enabling accurate counting of TCR cDNA molecules. Specific primers in the conserved constant-segment region were used to synthesize first-strand cDNA for the TCR alpha and beta chains. To control for contamination, every cDNA library was double barcoded, receiving both a SMART-Mk sample barcode and Illumina barcodes. TruSeq adapter sequences along with Illumina sample barcodes were introduced in two successive PCR steps. The TCR alpha and beta cDNA libraries were sequenced on the Illumina HiSeq platform using custom primers. Under the source paper's analysis protocol: Unique molecular identifiers were extracted from raw reads with MiGEC, and CDR3 positions were determined with MiXCR. For each individual, recombination models were inferred using an EM algorithm with the repgenHMM and IGoR tools. Shared clonotypes were analyzed with the tcR package in R, and sharing was normalized by the product of cloneset sizes. Out-of-frame nonproductive sequences were analyzed to study raw recombination free of thymic and clonal selection effects. TCRdb redid the processing of the public reads, applying fastp at Q25 and MiXCR, and retained in-frame beta chains. Each CDR3 protein gets just one entry, which takes the most common genes and DNA from the rows behind it. Here the V and J calls rest on TCRdb's processing, not on the authors' analysis. This sample lists 460,000 or so distinct CDR3 sequences; 12% to 15% were detected once. Jointly, the top ten make up about 0.52% of the sample.

Only healthy Caucasian donors were included. Three pairs of female monozygotic twins, all aged roughly 18 to 30 years, made up the twin cohort. Positive isolation kits from Invitrogen were used to isolate the CD4+ and CD8+ T cell populations. This clonotype was seen a few times. Its specific antigen is unknown. There are no base qualities to consult, and no much larger clone falls within one base. The data were also submitted as part of a second study, on yellow fever vaccine responses in identical twins. In that second paper, the authors write: According to the authors, in identical twins the way T cells responded to vaccination appeared partly convergent and partly personalized. Focusing on identical twins, the study followed the T cell clones that responded to the vaccine, and did so with precision.

The source material was CD4+ T cells sorted from blood. The chain is assembled from TRBV12-3 or TRBV12-4 and TRBJ2-1; the D gene remains uncertain. This clonotype originated in a woman in her late teens or twenties in good health. The CDR3 region: CASSLERSYNEQFF. The nucleotide sequence reads TGTGCCAGCAGCCTAGAGAGGTCCTACAATGAGCAGTTCTTC.